Presented here are 17 T cell receptor beta chains from one specimen sequenced in a study of blood T cell repertoires in COVID-19. TCRdb's table, derived via immunoSEQ multiplex PCR, lists solely in-frame clones and lacks some. The sample consists of around 300,000 clones, 90% of them appearing once. The sample was peripheral blood. The receptors here all came from a woman between 40 and 55 years old with COVID-19, enrolled during active disease.

This chain links TRBV12-3 or TRBV12-4 with TRBJ2-1, with 9 bases matching TRBD2. J was trimmed by 9 bases and V by 8 bases; bases with no gene match: 8. This CDR3 contains 13 residues. The CDR3 loop reads CASQGSGSSEQFF. CDR3 DNA sequence: TGTGCCAGCCAGGGTAGCGGGAGTAGTGAGCAGTTCTTC.

J is TRBJ2-7 and V is TRBV27, with D perhaps TRBD1 (6 bases). Germline V gene lookup returns CDR1 MNHEY and CDR2 SMNVEV (reference sequence). There are 14 residues in the CDR3. The ends were cut back, 2 bases at V and 1 base at J, with 9 bases in the middle. The CDR3, as DNA: TGTGCCAGCAGTTTACGGGACAAGTCCTACGAGCAGTACTTC. Translated: CASSLRDKSYEQYF.

This clone came up once. The rearrangement links TRBV30 to TRBJ2-3; 8 bases line up with TRBD2. This CDR3 spans 17 amino acids. J lost 4 bases, V lost 0 bases, and 12 bases had no gene match. In germline, CDR1 is GTSNPN, CDR2 SVGIG (reference sequence). The CDR3 DNA sequence: TGTGCCTGGAGTGTACTAGCGGCCAGCTTGGAGGCAGATACGCAGTATTTT. Translating gives CAWSVLAASLEADTQYF.

V and J are TRBV9 and TRBJ2-1; maybe TRBD2 (6 bases). This CDR3 comprises 15 residues. Germline CDR1 and CDR2: SGDLS and YYNGEE. Trimming cost V 0 bases and J 3 bases, with 10 bases left between them. The DNA of the CDR3 is TGTGCCAGCAGCGTAGTAGCGGACCACTACAATGAGCAGTTCTTC. As protein: CASSVVADHYNEQFF.

In its sample, this clone was seen once. V is TRBV12-3 or TRBV12-4 and J is TRBJ1-1; D is ambiguous. Deletions cut 6 bases from V and 7 bases from J, with 12 bases between. The CDR3 has 12 amino acids. The CDR3 coding sequence is TGTGCCAGCAGAGCTAGCCCGAATGAAGCTTTCTTT. Its protein is CASRASPNEAFF.

The chain recombines TRBV7-9 with TRBJ1-2; D is perhaps TRBD1 (5 bases). This CDR3 has 12 amino acids. V was trimmed by 5 bases and J by 4 bases, leaving 8 bases between them. Germline lookup yields CDR1 SEHNR and CDR2 FQNEAQ (reference sequence). CDR3 nucleotides: TGTGCCAGCAGCCCCCAGGGCTATGGCTACACCTTC. It is translated as CASSPQGYGYTF. Drawing the rest from reference TRBV7-9 and TRBJ1-2, the complete variable domain is DTGVSQNPRHKITKRGQNVTFRCDPISEHNRLYWYRQTLGQGPEFLTYFQNEAQLEKSRLLSDRFSAERPKGSFSTLEIQRTEQGDSAMYLCASSPQGYGYTFGSGTRLTVV.

The chain is built from TRBV4-2 and TRBJ1-1; D remains unclear. Germline V lookup: CDR1 LGHNA, CDR2 YNFKEQ. There are 13 residues in the CDR3. Trimming cost V 6 bases and J 0 bases, with 8 bases left between them. The CDR3 spells CASRRNMNTEAFF. CDR3 nucleotides: TGTGCCAGCAGGCGCAATATGAACACTGAAGCTTTCTTT.

This clone was counted a few times. Other DNA sequences from this sample encode an identical CDR3 as well. The chain recombines TRBV7-2 with TRBJ1-1; a possible D gene is TRBD1 (6 bases). The germline V and J ends were trimmed by 0 bases and 1 base, with 9 bases remaining between them. The CDR3 has 15 residues. CDR1 is SGHTA, CDR2 FQGNSA, per germline. This CDR3 reads CASSLARTANTEAFF. DNA for the CDR3: TGTGCCAGCAGCTTAGCCAGGACAGCGAACACTGAAGCTTTCTTT.

The chain combines TRBV7-9 with TRBJ2-6; 8 bases are shared with TRBD1. Germline loops: CDR1 SEHNR, CDR2 FQNEAQ (reference sequence). V lost 9 bases to trimming and J lost 4 bases; unmatched junction nucleotides: 14. The CDR3 runs to 17 residues. For the CDR3, the DNA is TGTGCCAGGGGAGCGCCAGGGGGCCGAGGCGGGGCCAACGTCCTGACTTTC. This sequence encodes CARGAPGGRGGANVLTF.

The rearrangement uses TRBV28 and TRBJ1-1, with 8 bases fitting TRBD1. CDR1 and CDR2 from the germline V gene are MDHEN and SYDVKM. The CDR3 sequence is 17 residues long. The trim removed 6 bases at V and 1 base at J, leaving 13 bases unmatched. The CDR3 nucleotides are TGTGCCAGCAGCCGGACAGGGAGTATCCCTGGGAACACTGAAGCTTTCTTT. As protein: CASSRTGSIPGNTEAFF.

The J gene is TRBJ2-3, the V gene TRBV5-5; D ambiguous. V lost 0 bases and J 2 bases, leaving 7 bases between the germline ends. Germline CDR1 is SGHKS and CDR2 is YYEKEE (reference sequence). There are 14 residues in the CDR3. CDR3 sequence (DNA): TGTGCCAGCAGCTTGGACAGAGTCACAGATACGCAGTATTTT. This gives the protein CASSLDRVTDTQYF.

This clone was found a few times. This rearrangement joins TRBV2 to TRBJ1-2, with 9 bases lining up with TRBD1. CDR3 length: 15 amino acids. The germline V gene encodes CDR1 SNHLY and CDR2 FYNNEI. The V gene end was trimmed by 0 bases and the J gene end by 8 bases; junction bases not matched to a gene: 7. The CDR3 coding sequence is TGTGCCAGCAGTGAAGCCCCTAGGACAGGGGACGGCTACACCTTC. Protein product: CASSEAPRTGDGYTF.

This clone was counted only a few times. The rearrangement links TRBV12-3 or TRBV12-4 to TRBJ1-2; TRBD1 might be the D (6 bases). The V and J ends lost 2 bases and 8 bases respectively, with 12 bases between them. The length of the CDR3 is 13 residues. CDR3 amino acids: CASSLNRVVGYTF. CDR3 coding DNA: TGTGCCAGCAGTTTAAACAGGGTTGTGGGCTACACCTTC.

V and J are TRBV9 and TRBJ1-1, with a weak D call TRBD1 (5 bases). The CDR3 length is 14 residues. V was shortened by 2 bases and J by 6 bases, with 14 bases between the two germline ends. Germline V gene data show CDR1 as SGDLS and CDR2 as YYNGEE. The CDR3 is CASSVGATGAEAFF. CDR3 DNA sequence: TGTGCCAGCAGCGTTGGGGCAACCGGCGCTGAAGCTTTCTTT. Looking up the rest from reference TRBV9 and TRBJ1-1 gives the full variable domain: DSGVTQTPKHLITATGQRVTLRCSPRSGDLSVYWYQQSLDQGLQFLIQYYNGEERAKGNILERFSAQQFPDLHSELNLSSLELGDSALYFCASSVGATGAEAFFGQGTRLTVV.

V usage is TRBV20-1 and J usage is TRBJ2-5; 8 bases are shared with TRBD1. Per germline, CDR1 DFQATT and CDR2 SNEGSKA (reference sequence). V lost 3 bases to trimming and J lost 5 bases; unmatched junction nucleotides: 8. The CDR3 is 14 amino acids. CDR3 amino acids: CSASRQGAGETQYF. CDR3 nucleotide sequence: TGCAGTGCTAGTAGGCAGGGGGCCGGCGAGACCCAGTACTTC.

The chain uses TRBV19 and TRBJ2-3; possible D gene TRBD2, 6 bases. There are 15 residues in the CDR3. Trimming shortened V by 3 bases and J by 5 bases, and 15 bases separated the two germline ends. CDR1 and CDR2 (germline): LNHDA, SQIVND (reference sequence). This chain's CDR3 is CASSIGQSGGDTQYF. The DNA of the CDR3 is TGTGCCAGTAGTATTGGCCAGTCCGGGGGAGATACGCAGTATTTT.

The V call is TRBV7-8, the J call TRBJ1-5; D is perhaps TRBD1 (5 bases). Germline V gives CDR1 SGHVS, CDR2 FQNEAQ. V shed 5 bases and J shed 4 bases, with 15 bases lying between them. This CDR3 is built from 15 residues. CDR3 region: CASSPSDSLNQPQHF. CDR3 sequence (DNA): TGTGCCAGCAGCCCAAGCGACAGCCTAAATCAGCCCCAGCATTTT.